A single sample is the source of the 29 T cell receptor beta chains below, sequenced in a study of cytomegalovirus exposure and HLA in healthy donors. PCR involved 60 Vbeta and 13 Jbeta primers. Here immunoSEQ multiplex PCR was the method, and the copy in TCRdb shows in-frame clones only, minus some. This sample has 180,000 or so clones; approximately 80% occur once, and the top ten carry roughly 1.5%. Input material: PBMCs. These receptors were taken from a man aged 18 to 29 in good health and CMV-seronegative.

The rearrangement joins TRBV30 to TRBJ1-3, with a tentative D call TRBD1 (6 bases). Looked up from germline, CDR1 is GTSNPN and CDR2 is SVGIG (reference sequence). This CDR3 has 12 amino acids. Trimming stripped 2 bases from V and 4 bases from J, with 6 bases between. This CDR3 reads CAWSTGGNTIYF. CDR3 sequence (DNA): TGTGCCTGGAGTACAGGGGGAAACACCATATATTTT.

The chain has TRBV6-1 and TRBJ1-4, with 7 bases lining up with TRBD1. The J segment lost 5 bases and the V segment lost 4 bases, leaving 10 bases of the junction unmatched. The CDR3 sequence is 16 residues long. CDR1 and CDR2 (germline): MNHNS, SASEGT. CDR3 nucleotide sequence: TGTGCCAGCAGTGTGGACAGGCTCCGACCAAATGAAAAACTGTTTTTT. Protein sequence: CASSVDRLRPNEKLFF.

The rearrangement uses TRBV5-1 and TRBJ2-7, with TRBD2 identical over 13 bases. This CDR3 spans 15 amino acids. The germline V gene encodes CDR1 SGHRS and CDR2 YFSETQ. V lost 2 bases to trimming and J lost 2 bases; unmatched junction nucleotides: 1. This chain's CDR3 is CASSFGLAGAYEQYF. The DNA of the CDR3 is TGCGCCAGCAGCTTCGGACTAGCGGGGGCCTACGAGCAGTACTTC.

A single count supports this clone. The chain carries TRBV30 and TRBJ1-2, with TRBD1 as a possible D gene (5 bases). V lost 2 bases to trimming and J lost 4 bases, with 14 bases between them. Germline lookup yields CDR1 GTSNPN and CDR2 SVGIG (reference sequence). This CDR3 spans 14 amino acids. This CDR3 is CAWSPPQGGYGYTF. The CDR3 DNA reads TGTGCCTGGAGTCCCCCTCAGGGCGGCTATGGCTACACCTTC.

V is TRBV6-5 and J is TRBJ2-3, with 7 nucleotides matching TRBD1. Germline assignment: CDR1 MNHEY and CDR2 SVGAGI. The junction had 10 bases not matched to a gene; V was cut back by 4 bases and J by 3 bases. The CDR3 runs to 16 residues. This chain's CDR3 is CASSFRPGQNTDTQYF. CDR3 nucleotide sequence: TGTGCCAGCAGTTTTAGGCCGGGACAGAATACAGATACGCAGTATTTT.

The V call is TRBV7-2, the J call TRBJ2-7, with a tentative D call TRBD2 (5 bases). The V end was cut by 6 bases, the J end by 4 bases, with 10 bases between. The germline gives CDR1 SGHTA, CDR2 FQGNSA. The CDR3 contains 12 residues. This CDR3 is CASSHGSYEQYF. The CDR3 DNA sequence: TGTGCCAGCAGTCATGGGAGTTACGAGCAGTACTTC.

The rearrangement uses TRBV18 and TRBJ2-1; 10 bases align to TRBD2. The J segment lost 5 bases and the V segment lost 6 bases, leaving 4 bases of the junction unmatched. Germline CDR1 is KGHSH and CDR2 is LQKENI. CDR3 size: 14 residues. The CDR3 loop is CASSNLAGDNEQFF. The CDR3 DNA follows: TGTGCCAGCTCGAACCTAGCGGGGGACAATGAGCAGTTCTTC. Full variable domain (missing parts from reference TRBV18 and TRBJ2-1): NAGVMQNPRHLVRRRGQEARLRCSPMKGHSHVYWYRQLPEEGLKFMVYLQKENIIDESGMPKERFSAEFPKEGPSILRIQQVVRGDSAAYFCASSNLAGDNEQFFGPGTRLTVL.

The chain employs TRBV13 and TRBJ2-2; TRBD1 matches 7 bases. CDR3 length: 15 amino acids. CDR1 and CDR2 from the germline V gene are PRHDT and FYEKMQ (reference sequence). The ends lost 4 bases at V and 3 bases at J; junction bases unmatched: 5. The CDR3 is CASSSDRADTGELFF. The CDR3 DNA reads TGTGCCAGCAGCTCCGACAGGGCGGACACCGGGGAGCTGTTTTTT.

This chain joins TRBV27 and TRBJ2-6, with D possibly TRBD2 on 5 matching bases. V was cut by 5 bases and J by 2 bases, with 16 bases left in between. This CDR3 region has 17 residues. From germline, CDR1 is MNHEY and CDR2 SMNVEV (reference sequence). The CDR3 loop is CASSPYGVGAGANVLTF. The CDR3 bases are TGTGCCAGCAGTCCCTACGGAGTCGGGGCTGGGGCCAACGTCCTGACTTTC.

This clone was observed a single time. The genes are TRBV5-6 and TRBJ1-2; 7 nucleotides agree with TRBD1. Germline V CDR1 and CDR2: SGHDT, YYEEEE. V shed 3 bases and J 2 bases; nucleotides not matched to a gene: 7. This CDR3 has 15 residues. CDR3 protein: CASSYGDRPNYGYTF. CDR3 sequence (DNA): TGTGCCAGCAGCTATGGGGACAGACCCAACTATGGCTACACCTTC. Together with reference TRBV5-6 and TRBJ1-2, the CDR3 gives the full variable domain: DAGVTQSPTHLIKTRGQQVTLRCSPKSGHDTVSWYQQALGQGPQFIFQYYEEEERQRGNFPDRFSGHQFPNYSSELNVNALLLGDSALYLCASSYGDRPNYGYTFGSGTRLTVV.

The chain has TRBV14 and TRBJ1-3; D call uncertain. V lost 0 bases and J 0 bases, leaving 12 bases between the germline ends. CDR3 length: 17 residues. CDR1 and CDR2 (germline): SGHDN, FVKESK. The CDR3 DNA reads TGTGCCAGCAGCCAAGAGCGCTTCCCGAGCTCTGGAAACACCATATATTTT. It is translated as CASSQERFPSSGNTIYF.

This chain connects TRBV29-1 to TRBJ1-1; D may be TRBD1 (5 bases). This CDR3 spans 14 amino acids. Trimming removed 7 bases at V and 0 bases at J, with 15 bases between. Germline CDR1 reads SQVTM; CDR2 reads ANQGSEA. CDR3 nucleotide sequence: TGCAGCGGCCGGGACGGAGGGATGAACACTGAAGCTTTCTTT. Translating gives CSGRDGGMNTEAFF.

V usage is TRBV19 and J usage is TRBJ1-1, with 8 bases fitting TRBD1. V lost 4 bases, J lost 4 bases, and 5 bases stayed unmatched. Germline CDR1 and CDR2: LNHDA and SQIVND (reference sequence). The CDR3 has 14 amino acids. CDR3 nucleotide sequence: TGTGCCAGTAGTAGACAGGGGAGGGGCACTGAAGCTTTCTTT. Amino acids: CASSRQGRGTEAFF.

The chain uses TRBV9 and TRBJ2-2; D not resolved. V was cut by 0 bases and J by 5 bases, with 5 bases left in between. This CDR3 spans 13 amino acids. The V gene's germline CDR1 is SGDLS and CDR2 YYNGEE. In DNA, the CDR3 is TGTGCCAGCAGCGTAGCCCCAACCGGGGAGCTGTTTTTT. Translating it yields CASSVAPTGELFF.

V is TRBV7-8 and J is TRBJ2-7; 7 bases line up with TRBD1. The CDR3 has 16 amino acids. The V and J ends lost 7 bases and 2 bases, in that order; junction bases with no gene match: 14. Germline V gives CDR1 SGHVS, CDR2 FQNEAQ. The DNA of the CDR3 is TGTGCCAGCAACCCACACACAGGGGCCCTCACCTACGAGCAGTACTTC. Encoded protein: CASNPHTGALTYEQYF.

In regard to this clone: The junction departs from the called germline gene at one end, perhaps through a read error. The chain has TRBV7-7 and TRBJ1-4; D possibly corresponds to TRBD1 (6 bases). Per germline, CDR1 SSHAT and CDR2 FNYEAQ (reference sequence). This CDR3 has 13 residues. DNA for the CDR3: TGTGCTAGCAGCTTAGAAGAGGGGGGGAAACTGTTTTTT. This gives the protein CASSLEEGGKLFF.

This rearrangement joins TRBV27 to TRBJ2-2; D is unresolved. The CDR3 loop spans 13 amino acids. In germline, CDR1 is MNHEY, CDR2 SMNVEV (reference sequence). The ends were cut back, 3 bases at V and 5 bases at J, with 7 bases in the middle. In DNA form, the CDR3 reads TGTGCCAGCAGTTTCTACGGTACCGGGGAGCTGTTTTTT. Protein product: CASSFYGTGELFF.

The V and J genes are TRBV11-1 and TRBJ2-3; 10 nucleotides agree with TRBD1. The CDR3 is 18 residues long. The junction had 8 bases not matched to a gene; V was cut back by 1 base and J by 1 base. The V gene's germline CDR1 is SGHAT and CDR2 FQDESV (reference sequence). CDR3 sequence (DNA): TGTGCCAGCAGCTTAGTTGGGACAGGGGTTTTGCGCACAGATACGCAGTATTTT. As protein: CASSLVGTGVLRTDTQYF.

In this sample, this clone turned up a few times. V gene TRBV11-1 combines with J gene TRBJ2-3; 14 bases match TRBD2. V trimming: 4 bases; J trimming: 4 bases; junction bases outside the gene matches: 4. Germline-derived CDR1 and CDR2 are SGHAT and FQDESV (reference sequence). The CDR3 loop spans 16 amino acids. The CDR3 DNA follows: TGTGCCAGCAGCTCCAGACTAGCGGGAGGGCCAGATACGCAGTATTTT. This encodes CASSSRLAGGPDTQYF.

The V call is TRBV30, the J call TRBJ1-1, with 9 bases aligning to TRBD1. The V gene's germline CDR1 is GTSNPN and CDR2 SVGIG (reference sequence). The CDR3 length is 18 residues. Losses at the gene ends were 0 bases for V and 6 bases for J; bases not matched to a gene: 17. CDR3 nucleotides: TGTGCCTGGAGTGTAAGGGGGCAGGGACAGGGTAAACTCGCTGAAGCTTTCTTT. Its translation is CAWSVRGQGQGKLAEAFF.

This chain uses TRBV6-1 with TRBJ2-2, with D hard to call. Germline V gives CDR1 MNHNS, CDR2 SASEGT. The CDR3 sequence is 12 residues long. Trimming cost V 6 bases and J 6 bases, with 8 bases left between them. The CDR3 bases are TGTGCCAGCAGCCCCTTAGCCGGGGAGCTGTTTTTT. This gives the protein CASSPLAGELFF.

The chain joins TRBV9 to TRBJ2-4; TRBD2 might be the D (6 bases). This CDR3 is 13 amino acids long. V shed 0 bases and J shed 9 bases, with 10 bases lying between them. Germline values: CDR1 SGDLS, CDR2 YYNGEE. The CDR3 is CASSVEYGGIQYF. CDR3 nucleotides: TGTGCCAGCAGCGTAGAGTACGGGGGCATTCAGTACTTC.

This sequence joins TRBV6-5 and TRBJ1-1; D ambiguous. The germline V gene has CDR1 MNHEY and CDR2 SVGAGI. The CDR3 is made up of 15 amino acids. Trimming stripped 0 bases from V and 4 bases from J, with 12 bases between. CDR3 protein: CASSYSEAAGTEAFF. CDR3 nucleotide sequence: TGTGCCAGCAGTTACTCGGAGGCAGCGGGCACTGAAGCTTTCTTT.

The V call is TRBV4-1, the J call TRBJ1-2; 7 bases are a match to TRBD1. The CDR3 runs to 15 residues. Germline V gives CDR1 MGHRA, CDR2 YSYEKL. J lost 4 bases, V lost 0 bases, and 5 bases had no gene match. The CDR3 spells CASSQDLYRGYGYTF. CDR3 bases: TGCGCCAGCAGCCAAGATCTTTACAGGGGCTATGGCTACACCTTC.

This clone occurred once. The genes are TRBV19 and TRBJ1-5; D is uncertain. The CDR3 runs to 11 residues. The germline gives CDR1 LNHDA, CDR2 SQIVND (reference sequence). V was cut by 8 bases and J by 5 bases, with 7 bases left in between. The CDR3 here is CASGPDQPQHF. The CDR3 nucleotides read TGTGCCAGTGGCCCCGATCAGCCCCAGCATTTT.

This clone is a singleton in its sample. This chain links TRBV6-1 with TRBJ2-7; 8 bases line up with TRBD1. The J segment lost 0 bases and the V segment lost 8 bases, leaving 9 bases of the junction unmatched. CDR1 MNHNS and CDR2 SASEGT come from the germline V gene. The CDR3 sequence is 15 residues long. The CDR3 DNA sequence: TGTGCCAGCTACTTAAGACAGGGGACCTCCTACGAGCAGTACTTC. Its protein is CASYLRQGTSYEQYF.

This clone was found a few times. V and J are TRBV29-1 and TRBJ1-3, with 11 bases lining up with TRBD1. Germline V gives CDR1 SQVTM, CDR2 ANQGSEA. The CDR3 covers 13 residues. Trimming took 5 bases from V and 6 from J; bases not matched to a gene: 3. In DNA, the CDR3 is TGCAGCGTTCCGGGACAGGGGGAAAACACCATATATTTT. It codes for CSVPGQGENTIYF.

This chain uses TRBV2 with TRBJ2-7, with D unclear. This CDR3 region has 14 residues. Trimming removed 1 base at V and 6 bases at J, with 13 bases between. Germline CDR1 reads SNHLY; CDR2 reads FYNNEI. The CDR3 spells CASSEENSLFEQYF. CDR3 DNA sequence: TGTGCCAGCAGTGAAGAGAACAGCCTATTCGAGCAGTACTTC.

This chain uses TRBV5-1 with TRBJ2-1; 7 bases align to TRBD2. The germline gives CDR1 SGHRS, CDR2 YFSETQ. The CDR3 extends over 16 amino acids. Trimming cost V 6 bases and J 6 bases; bases outside gene matches: 15. As DNA, the CDR3 is TGCGCCAGCACGAGAGCGGGCGGGAGAGATCTCAATGAGCAGTTCTTC. Translation: CASTRAGGRDLNEQFF.